Listed here is a single TCR beta chain. This entry comes from a study of blood T cell repertoires in COVID-19. Study as a whole: COVID-19 samples, acute and convalescent, were from the United States, Italy and Spain.

In the authors' workflow: Estimates of nucleated cell counts were drawn from the amplification of reference gene primers. Clones were sequenced by immunoSEQ multiplex PCR, and TCRdb holds only the in-frame ones, with some missing. That table furnishes V, J and clone size, whereas the DNA furnished D and trimming. The sample records some 190,000 clones, 70% to 80% being singletons. The V gene lost 7 bases and the J gene lost 4 bases, with 8 bases spanning the gap. This CDR3 comprises 12 residues. Germline V CDR1 and CDR2: SNHLY, FYNNEI. The chain links TRBV2 to TRBJ1-3, with a possible D match to TRBD1 (6 bases). What was sequenced was peripheral blood. The source of this sequence is a woman between 45 and 65 years old with acute or convalescent COVID-19. The CDR3 spells CASKGEGNTIYF. CDR3 nucleotide sequence: TGTGCCAGCAAGGGGGAAGGAAACACCATATATTTT.